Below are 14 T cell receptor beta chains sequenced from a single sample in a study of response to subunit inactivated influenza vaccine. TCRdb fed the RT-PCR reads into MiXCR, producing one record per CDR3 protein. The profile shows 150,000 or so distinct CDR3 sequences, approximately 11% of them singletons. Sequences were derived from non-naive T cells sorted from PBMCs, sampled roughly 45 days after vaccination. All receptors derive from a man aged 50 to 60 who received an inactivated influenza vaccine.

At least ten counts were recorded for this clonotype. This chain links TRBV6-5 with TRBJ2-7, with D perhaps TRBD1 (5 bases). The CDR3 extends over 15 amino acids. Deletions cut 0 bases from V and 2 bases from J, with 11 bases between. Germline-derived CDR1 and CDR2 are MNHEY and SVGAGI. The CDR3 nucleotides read TGTGCCAGCAGTTACTCGGCCAGGGCGGCCTACGAGCAGTACTTC. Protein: CASSYSARAAYEQYF.

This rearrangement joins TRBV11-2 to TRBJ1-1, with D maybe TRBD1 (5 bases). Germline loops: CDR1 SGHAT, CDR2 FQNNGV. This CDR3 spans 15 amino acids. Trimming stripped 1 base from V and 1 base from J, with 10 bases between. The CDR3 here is CASSLGGMGNTEAFF. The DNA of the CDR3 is TGTGCCAGCAGCTTAGGGGGCATGGGGAACACTGAAGCTTTCTTT.

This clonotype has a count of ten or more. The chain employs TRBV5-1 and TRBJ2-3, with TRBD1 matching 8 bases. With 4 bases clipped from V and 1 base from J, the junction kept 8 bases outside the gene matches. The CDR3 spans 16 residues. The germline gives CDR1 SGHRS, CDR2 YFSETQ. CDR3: CASSPLADRGTDTQYF. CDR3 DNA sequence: TGCGCCAGCAGCCCCCTGGCGGACAGGGGCACAGATACGCAGTATTTT.

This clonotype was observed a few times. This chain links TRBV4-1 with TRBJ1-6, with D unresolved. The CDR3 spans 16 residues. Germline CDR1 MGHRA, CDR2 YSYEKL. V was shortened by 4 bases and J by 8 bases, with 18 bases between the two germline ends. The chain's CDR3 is CASSPARQTIDSPLHF. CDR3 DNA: TGCGCCAGCAGCCCAGCGCGGCAGACTATAGATTCACCCCTCCACTTT.

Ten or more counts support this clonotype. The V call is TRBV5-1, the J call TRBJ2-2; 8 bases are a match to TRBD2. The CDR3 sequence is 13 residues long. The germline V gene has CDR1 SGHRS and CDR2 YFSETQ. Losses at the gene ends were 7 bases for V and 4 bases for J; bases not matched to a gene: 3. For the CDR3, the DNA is TGCGCCAGCTTCGGGAGGGGCACCGGGGAGCTGTTTTTT. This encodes CASFGRGTGELFF. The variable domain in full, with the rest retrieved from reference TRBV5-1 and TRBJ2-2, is KAGVTQTPRYLIKTRGQQVTLSCSPISGHRSVSWYQQTPGQGLQFLFEYFSETQRNKGNFPGRFSGRQFSNSRSEMNVSTLELGDSALYLCASFGRGTGELFFGEGSRLTVL.

CDR3 DNA sequence: TGTGCCAGCACTACGCGGGGGGACCGCGAGCAGTACTTC. Translated: CASTTRGDREQYF. This chain links TRBV6-6 with TRBJ2-7, with 8 bases matching TRBD2. Germline CDR1 MNHNY, CDR2 SVGAGI (reference sequence). The CDR3 totals 13 residues. The junction had 8 bases not matched to a gene; V was cut back by 7 bases and J by 6 bases.

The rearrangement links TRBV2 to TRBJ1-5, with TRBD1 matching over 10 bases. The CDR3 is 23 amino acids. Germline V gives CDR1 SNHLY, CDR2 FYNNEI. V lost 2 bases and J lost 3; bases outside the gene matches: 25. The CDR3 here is CASSEPRDRGPLVPRSPNQPQHF. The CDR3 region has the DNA TGTGCCAGCAGTGAACCGCGGGACAGGGGCCCCCTAGTCCCAAGAAGTCCCAATCAGCCCCAGCATTTT.

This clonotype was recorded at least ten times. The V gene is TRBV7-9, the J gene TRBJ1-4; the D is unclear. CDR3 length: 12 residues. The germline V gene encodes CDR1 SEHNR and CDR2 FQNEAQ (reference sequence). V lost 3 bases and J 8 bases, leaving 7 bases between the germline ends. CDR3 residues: CASSFHGEKLFF. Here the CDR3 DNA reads TGTGCCAGCAGCTTTCACGGAGAAAAACTGTTTTTT. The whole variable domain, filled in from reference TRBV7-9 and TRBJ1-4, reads DTGVSQNPRHKITKRGQNVTFRCDPISEHNRLYWYRQTLGQGPEFLTYFQNEAQLEKSRLLSDRFSAERPKGSFSTLEIQRTEQGDSAMYLCASSFHGEKLFFGSGTQLSVL.

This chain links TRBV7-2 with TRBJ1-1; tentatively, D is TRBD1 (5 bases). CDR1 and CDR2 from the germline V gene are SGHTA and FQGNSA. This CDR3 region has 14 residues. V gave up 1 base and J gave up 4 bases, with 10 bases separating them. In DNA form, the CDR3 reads TGTGCCAGCAGCTTAGTGCAGGGAAGCACTGAAGCTTTCTTT. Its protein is CASSLVQGSTEAFF.

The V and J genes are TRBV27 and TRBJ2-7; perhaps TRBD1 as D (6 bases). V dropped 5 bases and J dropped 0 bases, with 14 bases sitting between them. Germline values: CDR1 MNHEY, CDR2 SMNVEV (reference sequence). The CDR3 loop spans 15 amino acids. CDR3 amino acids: CASSPSTGGSYEQYF. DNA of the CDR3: TGTGCCAGCAGTCCATCGACAGGAGGCTCCTACGAGCAGTACTTC.

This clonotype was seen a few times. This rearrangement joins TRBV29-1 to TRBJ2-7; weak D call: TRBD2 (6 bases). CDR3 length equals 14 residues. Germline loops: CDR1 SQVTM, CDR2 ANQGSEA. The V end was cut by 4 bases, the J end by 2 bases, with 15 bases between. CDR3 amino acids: CSVGWGEPAYEQYF. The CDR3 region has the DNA TGCAGCGTTGGATGGGGGGAGCCAGCCTACGAGCAGTACTTC.

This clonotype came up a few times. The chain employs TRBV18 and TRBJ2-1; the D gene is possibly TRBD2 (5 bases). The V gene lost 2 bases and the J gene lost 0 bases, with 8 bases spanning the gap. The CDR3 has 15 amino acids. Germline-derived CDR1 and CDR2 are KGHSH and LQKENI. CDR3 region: CASSPGSLSYNEQFF. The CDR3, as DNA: TGTGCCAGCTCACCAGGGAGTCTCTCCTACAATGAGCAGTTCTTC.

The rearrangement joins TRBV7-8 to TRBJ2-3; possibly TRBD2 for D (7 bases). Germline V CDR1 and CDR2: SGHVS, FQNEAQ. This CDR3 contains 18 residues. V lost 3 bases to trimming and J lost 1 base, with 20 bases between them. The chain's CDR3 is CASSFGGGAGLGTDTQYF. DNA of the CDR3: TGTGCCAGCAGCTTTGGTGGGGGGGCAGGCTTGGGCACAGATACGCAGTATTTT.

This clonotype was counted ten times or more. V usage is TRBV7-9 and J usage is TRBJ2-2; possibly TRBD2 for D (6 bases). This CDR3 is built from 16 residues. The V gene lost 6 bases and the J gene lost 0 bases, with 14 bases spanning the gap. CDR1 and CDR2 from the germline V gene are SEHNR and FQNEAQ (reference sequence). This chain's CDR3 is CASRARRGPNTGELFF. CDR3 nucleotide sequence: TGTGCCAGCAGGGCGAGGCGGGGCCCGAACACCGGGGAGCTGTTTTTT.